This T cell receptor beta chain is drawn from a study of cytomegalovirus exposure and HLA in healthy donors. Study findings and constraints: Productive rates of about 90% or about 30% were seen for most TCR beta V segments in an earlier analysis.

The germline V and J ends were trimmed by 3 bases and 1 base, with 10 bases remaining between them. Per the germline V gene, CDR1 is SNHLY and CDR2 is FYNNEI. The CDR3 is 15 residues long. PCR involved 60 Vbeta and 13 Jbeta primers. Data came from immunoSEQ multiplex PCR; TCRdb stores just in-frame clones and leaves some out. The sample has 85,000 to 100,000 clones, around nine tenths seen once; the top ten hold around a tenth. As concerns this clone: Its target is unknown.

The receptor's source is a man in his thirties or forties in good health and CMV-seropositive. The sequencing input was PBMCs. The rearrangement links TRBV2 to TRBJ1-5, with D possibly being TRBD1 (6 bases). The CDR3 DNA follows: TGTGCCAGCAGTGAGTGGCAGGGGAGCAATCAGCCCCAGCATTTT. This translates into CASSEWQGSNQPQHF. Looking up the rest from reference TRBV2 and TRBJ1-5 gives the full variable domain: EPEVTQTPSHQVTQMGQEVILRCVPISNHLYFYWYRQILGQKVEFLVSFYNNEISEKSEIFDDQFSVERPDGSNFTLKIRSTKLEDSAMYFCASSEWQGSNQPQHFGDGTRLSIL.